These 16 T cell receptor beta chains came from one sample sequenced in a study of post-analysis software for immune sequencing data. Study observations and caveats: Five TRBV segments, including TRBV5-6, TRBV5-1 and TRBV20-1, were more frequent in patients than controls.

These receptors' targets are unknown. TCR beta libraries were prepared from cDNA with unique molecular identifiers. TCRdb recomputed calls from the PCR reads with MiXCR, one row per CDR3 protein. This sample yields about 400,000 distinct CDR3 sequences, of which around 37% are seen a single time; around 15% belongs to the top ten. The sample consisted of blood. Receptors originate from a girl between 5 and 17 years old with multiple sclerosis.

This clonotype was seen a few times. V and J are TRBV6-1 and TRBJ1-2; 7 bases line up with TRBD1. The V gene end was trimmed by 0 bases and the J gene end by 4 bases; junction bases not matched to a gene: 5. Germline CDR1 reads MNHNS; CDR2 reads SASEGT. The CDR3 contains 15 residues. The CDR3 reads CASSEAGGQFYGYTF. The CDR3 region has the DNA TGTGCCAGCAGTGAAGCTGGGGGACAGTTCTATGGCTACACCTTC.

This clonotype was observed a handful of times. The rearrangement links TRBV12-3 or TRBV12-4 to TRBJ2-1, with 9 bases aligning to TRBD2. With 6 bases clipped from V and 8 bases from J, the junction kept 11 bases outside the gene matches. This CDR3 region has 15 residues. The CDR3 bases are TGTGCCAGCAGGAGACTAGCGGCGGGGGCTCATGAGCAGTTCTTC. Translation gives CASRRLAAGAHEQFF.

This clonotype was found a few times. The V and J genes are TRBV20-1 and TRBJ1-1; D is undetermined. Trimming took 5 bases from V and 0 from J, leaving 10 bases between them. Germline V gene data show CDR1 as DFQATT and CDR2 as SNEGSKA (reference sequence). This CDR3 comprises 13 residues. Here the CDR3 reads CSAGRLMNTEAFF. Written as DNA, the CDR3 is TGCAGTGCTGGGCGATTAATGAACACTGAAGCTTTCTTT.

The table lists this clonotype with a few counts. The chain carries TRBV15 and TRBJ2-3; D is perhaps TRBD1 or TRBD2 (5 bases each). The germline V gene has CDR1 LNHNV and CDR2 YYDKDF (reference sequence). Between the trimmed V and J ends, which lost 5 bases and 3 bases, there was a span of 15 bases. There are 15 residues in the CDR3. This chain's CDR3 is CATSPGSRGTDTQYF. In DNA, the CDR3 is TGTGCCACCAGCCCAGGGTCGCGAGGGACAGATACGCAGTATTTT.

This clonotype has more than one count but fewer than ten. V is TRBV30 and J is TRBJ2-1; either TRBD1 or TRBD2 may supply D (5 bases each). Germline assignment: CDR1 GTSNPN and CDR2 SVGIG (reference sequence). The CDR3 contains 11 residues. Trimming left V 5 bases short and J 7 bases short, with 9 bases between. The CDR3 DNA reads as TGTGCCTGGTCGAGGGGAAATGAGCAGTTCTTC. Residues: CAWSRGNEQFF.

The genes are TRBV4-1 and TRBJ1-2; TRBD1 is a possible D gene (5 bases). The CDR3 is 15 residues long. Germline CDR1 is MGHRA and CDR2 is YSYEKL. Trimming took 0 bases from V and 6 from J, leaving 14 bases between them. CDR3 amino acids: CASSQDAQGGDGYTF. The CDR3 DNA reads as TGCGCCAGCAGCCAAGATGCTCAGGGAGGAGATGGCTACACCTTC.

The rearrangement uses TRBV10-2 and TRBJ2-7; D might be TRBD2 (5 bases). The CDR3 is made up of 13 amino acids. Germline assignment: CDR1 WSHSY and CDR2 SAAADI. Trimming left V 10 bases short and J 2 bases short, with 15 bases between. CDR3 loop: CATKRTEAYEQYF. DNA of the CDR3: TGCGCCACCAAAAGGACTGAAGCCTACGAGCAGTACTTC.

This clonotype came up once. V and J are TRBV6-2 or TRBV6-3 and TRBJ2-6; D may be TRBD2 (5 bases). The CDR3 runs 15 residues. Germline values: CDR1 MNHEY, CDR2 SVGEGT. Trimming left V 6 bases short and J 0 bases short, with 9 bases between. The CDR3 protein is CASRSSGSGANVLTF. The CDR3 DNA reads as TGTGCCAGCAGATCCAGCGGCTCTGGGGCCAACGTCCTGACTTTC.

In DNA form, the CDR3 reads TGTGCCAGCAGTACCTACAGGGAGGGCACAGATACGCAGTATTTT. Residues: CASSTYREGTDTQYF. This chain links TRBV6-2 or TRBV6-3 with TRBJ2-3; the D gene could be TRBD1 or TRBD2 (6 bases each). The CDR3 sequence is 15 residues long. With 5 bases removed from V and 1 base from J, the gap between germline ends came to 13 bases. The germline gives CDR1 MNHEY, CDR2 SVGEGT.

For the CDR3, the DNA is TGTGCCAGCAGCTTAGACCCCTGGACAGGAAGCTACAATGAGCAGTTCTTC. Its protein is CASSLDPWTGSYNEQFF. The rearrangement joins TRBV11-2 to TRBJ2-1; 7 bases match TRBD1. Germline V gives CDR1 SGHAT, CDR2 FQNNGV. After removal of 0 bases from V and 3 bases from J, the junction contained 8 bases not matched to a gene. CDR3 size: 17 residues.

The chain combines TRBV12-3 or TRBV12-4 with TRBJ2-1; 9 bases agree with TRBD2. This CDR3 contains 14 residues. V dropped 5 bases and J dropped 9; count of bases not matched to a gene: 8. As DNA, the CDR3 is TGTGCCAGCAGTCCATCCAGCGGGGGGCGTGAGCAGTTCTTC. This sequence encodes CASSPSSGGREQFF.

This clonotype was detected only a few times. This chain connects TRBV29-1 to TRBJ2-1; D is uncertain. Trimming removed 4 bases at V and 11 bases at J, with 18 bases between. This CDR3 has 13 residues. The germline CDR1 and CDR2 sequences are SQVTM and ANQGSEA. The DNA for the CDR3 is TGCAGCGTTGGAATCGGGCCAGCAAGTAAGCAGTTCTTC. Translation: CSVGIGPASKQFF.

This clonotype was counted a few times. A junction boundary mismatches the germline segment, possibly from a read error. This chain links TRBV6-2 or TRBV6-3 with TRBJ1-2, with TRBD1 identical over 9 bases. CDR1 is MNHEY and CDR2 is SVGEGT in the germline V gene. This CDR3 comprises 15 residues. In DNA, the CDR3 is TGTGCCAGCAGCCCGGGACAGGGAAGGGACTATGGTTACACCTTC. Amino acid sequence: CASSPGQGRDYGYTF.

The gene calls are TRBV4-3 and TRBJ1-1, with no clear D. The length of the CDR3 is 15 residues. Trimming pared 0 bases from V and 3 bases from J, leaving 11 bases between. Per the germline V gene, CDR1 is LGHNA and CDR2 is YSLEER. The CDR3 bases are TGCGCCAGCAGCCAAGAAAAAGGCGGTCACACTGAAGCTTTCTTT. Encoded protein: CASSQEKGGHTEAFF.

The chain links TRBV6-6 to TRBJ2-7; 7 positions agree with TRBD1. CDR1 is MNHNY, CDR2 SVGAGI, per germline (reference sequence). This CDR3 has 13 residues. The ends lost 4 bases at V and 13 bases at J; junction bases unmatched: 13. DNA for the CDR3: TGTGCCAGCAGTTCCGGAGGACAGGCTTTGCTTTACTTC. It is translated as CASSSGGQALLYF.

This clonotype was seen once. V gene TRBV7-2 combines with J gene TRBJ2-7; D possibly matches TRBD1 or TRBD2 (5 bases each). The germline V gene has CDR1 SGHTA and CDR2 FQGNSA. The CDR3 loop spans 14 amino acids. V was pared by 2 bases and J by 4 bases, with 12 bases between. The DNA for the CDR3 is TGTGCCAGCAGCTTACACGGGGACCCATACGAGCAGTACTTC. This encodes CASSLHGDPYEQYF.